This is a list of T cell receptor beta chains from one sample in a study of blood T cell repertoires in COVID-19. Libraries were prepared by immunoSEQ multiplex PCR; TCRdb keeps only in-frame clonotypes and omits some of them. The sample lists roughly 190,000 clones; around four fifths were seen once. Sequences were obtained from peripheral blood. The receptor source for this set is a man aged 45-60 years with active or convalescent COVID-19. Each CDR3 is given with its conserved first and last residue. The order of the fields is V gene, D gene, J gene, clone size, CDR3 protein, CDR3 DNA. A D gene is named only where the DNA matches it firmly. Clone size, where shown, is once, few, many, or a class for clones that have expanded.

V gene: TRBV10-3; D gene: TRBD1; J gene: TRBJ2-7; clone size: -; CDR3 protein: CAISRDRGYEQYF; CDR3 DNA: TGTGCCATCAGTAGGGACAGGGGCTACGAGCAGTACTTC
V gene: TRBV7-3; D gene: -; J gene: TRBJ1-6; clone size: -; CDR3 protein: CASSLEDSKNSPLHF; CDR3 DNA: TGTGCCAGCAGCTTAGAGGACTCGAAAAATTCACCCCTCCACTTT
V gene: TRBV5-1; D gene: TRBD1; J gene: TRBJ1-1; clone size: -; CDR3 protein: CASSSRQGWTEAFF; CDR3 DNA: TGCGCCAGCAGCTCTCGACAGGGATGGACTGAAGCTTTCTTT
V gene: TRBV11-2; D gene: -; J gene: TRBJ2-1; clone size: -; CDR3 protein: CASSSDDGEQFF; CDR3 DNA: TGTGCCAGCAGCTCAGACGACGGGGAACAGTTCTTC
V gene: TRBV7-9; D gene: TRBD1; J gene: TRBJ2-7; clone size: -; CDR3 protein: CASSLGARGPDEQYF; CDR3 DNA: TGTGCCAGCAGCTTAGGGGCCAGGGGGCCCGACGAGCAGTACTTC
V gene: TRBV28; D gene: -; J gene: TRBJ1-2; clone size: once; CDR3 protein: CASSLTGIGGYTF; CDR3 DNA: TGTGCCAGCAGCCTTACAGGGATCGGTGGCTACACCTTC
V gene: TRBV6-5; D gene: -; J gene: TRBJ2-1; clone size: -; CDR3 protein: CASLNGREQFF; CDR3 DNA: TGTGCCAGCCTAAATGGGCGTGAGCAGTTCTTC
V gene: TRBV29-1; D gene: -; J gene: TRBJ1-2; clone size: -; CDR3 protein: CSVEDGGNYGYTF; CDR3 DNA: TGCAGCGTTGAAGATGGGGGGAACTATGGCTACACCTTC
V gene: TRBV27; D gene: -; J gene: TRBJ2-7; clone size: -; CDR3 protein: CASSLLEISYEQYF; CDR3 DNA: TGTGCCAGCAGTTTATTGGAGATCTCCTACGAGCAGTACTTC
V gene: TRBV19; D gene: TRBD2; J gene: TRBJ2-2; clone size: -; CDR3 protein: CASTGGGSYDTGELFF; CDR3 DNA: TGTGCCAGTACGGGAGGGGGTTCGTATGACACCGGGGAGCTGTTTTTT
V gene: TRBV7-8; D gene: -; J gene: TRBJ1-5; clone size: -; CDR3 protein: CASSNKGTQHF; CDR3 DNA: TGTGCCAGCAGCAACAAGGGGACCCAGCATTTT
V gene: TRBV2; D gene: -; J gene: TRBJ2-1; clone size: -; CDR3 protein: CASSGREGLATNEQFF; CDR3 DNA: TGTGCCAGCAGTGGGAGAGAGGGCCTGGCTACCAATGAGCAGTTCTTC
V gene: TRBV7-9; D gene: TRBD2; J gene: TRBJ2-3; clone size: few; CDR3 protein: CASARERGSDTQYF; CDR3 DNA: TGTGCCAGCGCGCGGGAGCGGGGGTCAGATACGCAGTATTTT
V gene: TRBV30; D gene: -; J gene: TRBJ1-5; clone size: few; CDR3 protein: CAWSSDGSNQPQHF; CDR3 DNA: TGTGCCTGGAGTTCCGACGGGAGCAATCAGCCCCAGCATTTT
V gene: TRBV6-6; D gene: TRBD2; J gene: TRBJ2-7; clone size: -; CDR3 protein: CASSFGTSGDYEQYF; CDR3 DNA: TGTGCCAGCAGTTTCGGGACTAGCGGGGACTACGAGCAGTACTTC
V gene: TRBV5-1; D gene: -; J gene: TRBJ2-7; clone size: -; CDR3 protein: CASSLTSYEQYF; CDR3 DNA: TGCGCCAGCAGCCTAACTAGTTACGAGCAGTACTTC
V gene: TRBV2; D gene: -; J gene: TRBJ1-1; clone size: few; CDR3 protein: CASSEGGRFNTEAFF; CDR3 DNA: TGTGCCAGCAGTGAAGGGGGCAGGTTCAACACTGAAGCTTTCTTT
V gene: TRBV30; D gene: -; J gene: TRBJ1-6; clone size: -; CDR3 protein: CAWSIRTYNSPLHF; CDR3 DNA: TGTGCCTGGAGTATTAGGACTTATAATTCACCCCTCCACTTT
V gene: TRBV24-1; D gene: -; J gene: TRBJ1-2; clone size: -; CDR3 protein: CATSDWTAGGYTF; CDR3 DNA: TGTGCCACCAGTGACTGGACAGCCGGTGGCTACACCTTC
V gene: TRBV7-9; D gene: -; J gene: TRBJ2-3; clone size: -; CDR3 protein: CASSFGSTDTQYF; CDR3 DNA: TGTGCCAGCAGCTTCGGGTCCACAGATACGCAGTATTTT
V gene: TRBV18; D gene: TRBD1; J gene: TRBJ1-1; clone size: -; CDR3 protein: CASSPARQGNTEAFF; CDR3 DNA: TGTGCCAGCTCCCCTGCGAGACAGGGGAACACTGAAGCTTTCTTT
V gene: TRBV7-5; D gene: -; J gene: TRBJ1-1; clone size: -; CDR3 protein: CARSSRGRGGTEAFF; CDR3 DNA: TGTGCCAGAAGCAGCCGTGGGCGCGGGGGGACTGAAGCTTTCTTT
V gene: TRBV5-4; D gene: TRBD1; J gene: TRBJ2-5; clone size: -; CDR3 protein: CASSPGTGGGETQYF; CDR3 DNA: TGTGCCAGCAGCCCGGGGACAGGGGGCGGGGAGACCCAGTACTTC
V gene: TRBV5-1; D gene: TRBD1; J gene: TRBJ1-1; clone size: -; CDR3 protein: CASTGQGVSQNTEAFF; CDR3 DNA: TGCGCCAGCACAGGACAGGGAGTTTCCCAGAACACTGAAGCTTTCTTT
V gene: TRBV27; D gene: TRBD2; J gene: TRBJ2-7; clone size: -; CDR3 protein: CASSLSRGGTYEQYF; CDR3 DNA: TGTGCCAGCAGTTTATCGCGGGGGGGCACCTACGAGCAGTACTTC
V gene: TRBV19; D gene: -; J gene: TRBJ1-2; clone size: -; CDR3 protein: CASSPTGPESNYGYTF; CDR3 DNA: TGTGCCAGTAGTCCTACAGGGCCGGAATCTAACTATGGCTACACCTTC
V gene: TRBV29-1; D gene: -; J gene: TRBJ1-5; clone size: -; CDR3 protein: CSVVLGRHQPQHF; CDR3 DNA: TGCAGCGTTGTACTGGGGCGGCATCAGCCCCAGCATTTT
V gene: TRBV5-1; D gene: TRBD2; J gene: TRBJ2-3; clone size: -; CDR3 protein: CASSPGLAGISTDTQYF; CDR3 DNA: TGCGCCAGCAGCCCGGGACTAGCGGGCATTAGCACAGATACGCAGTATTTT
V gene: TRBV27; D gene: -; J gene: TRBJ2-2; clone size: few; CDR3 protein: CASSILNTGELFF; CDR3 DNA: TGTGCCAGCAGTATCCTCAACACCGGGGAGCTGTTTTTT
V gene: TRBV19; D gene: -; J gene: TRBJ2-1; clone size: -; CDR3 protein: CASSSGGLGYNEQFF; CDR3 DNA: TGTGCCAGTAGCAGCGGAGGGTTAGGCTACAATGAGCAGTTCTTC
V gene: TRBV19; D gene: -; J gene: TRBJ1-1; clone size: few; CDR3 protein: CASSILTVNTEAFF; CDR3 DNA: TGTGCCAGTAGTATCCTCACAGTGAACACTGAAGCTTTCTTT
V gene: TRBV9; D gene: -; J gene: TRBJ1-2; clone size: -; CDR3 protein: CASSPRGGQRNYGYTF; CDR3 DNA: TGTGCCAGCAGCCCGCGGGGAGGTCAGCGTAACTATGGCTACACCTTC
V gene: TRBV6-5; D gene: -; J gene: TRBJ2-7; clone size: -; CDR3 protein: CASSYGSPPEQYF; CDR3 DNA: TGTGCCAGCAGTTATGGCTCCCCCCCTGAGCAGTACTTC
V gene: TRBV18; D gene: TRBD1; J gene: TRBJ1-1; clone size: -; CDR3 protein: CASSLGQGTLNTEAFF; CDR3 DNA: TGTGCCAGCTCACTCGGACAGGGGACATTGAACACTGAAGCTTTCTTT
V gene: TRBV11-2; D gene: -; J gene: TRBJ1-1; clone size: -; CDR3 protein: CASSLEGRDGEAFF; CDR3 DNA: TGTGCCAGCAGCTTGGAGGGACGGGATGGTGAAGCTTTCTTT
V gene: TRBV7-2; D gene: TRBD1; J gene: TRBJ2-7; clone size: -; CDR3 protein: CASSLVGTGVYEQYF; CDR3 DNA: TGTGCCAGCAGCTTAGTGGGGACAGGGGTATACGAGCAGTACTTC
V gene: TRBV28; D gene: TRBD1; J gene: TRBJ1-1; clone size: once; CDR3 protein: CASWDSMNTEAFF; CDR3 DNA: TGTGCCAGCTGGGACAGTATGAACACTGAAGCTTTCTTT
V gene: TRBV11-2; D gene: -; J gene: TRBJ1-2; clone size: once; CDR3 protein: CASSLDLGLYGYTF; CDR3 DNA: TGTGCCAGCAGCTTAGATCTGGGGCTATATGGCTACACCTTC
V gene: TRBV6-5; D gene: -; J gene: TRBJ2-7; clone size: -; CDR3 protein: CASSYLPTSEEQYF; CDR3 DNA: TGTGCCAGCAGTTACTTACCGACTAGTGAAGAGCAGTACTTC
V gene: TRBV18; D gene: TRBD1; J gene: TRBJ1-6; clone size: -; CDR3 protein: CASSMDREGSPLHF; CDR3 DNA: TGTGCCAGCTCAATGGACAGGGAAGGATCACCCCTCCACTTT
V gene: TRBV19; D gene: TRBD1; J gene: TRBJ2-3; clone size: -; CDR3 protein: CASSQGAAQYF; CDR3 DNA: TGTGCCAGTTCTCAGGGGGCAGCGCAGTATTTT
V gene: TRBV5-1; D gene: -; J gene: TRBJ2-3; clone size: -; CDR3 protein: CASSSGAYGDTQYF; CDR3 DNA: TGCGCCAGCAGTAGTGGGGCCTATGGGGATACGCAGTATTTT